Listed here are 15 T cell receptor beta chains from one sample, sequenced in a study of blood T cell repertoires in COVID-19. Using immunoSEQ multiplex PCR, the repertoire was profiled, and TCRdb retains in-frame clones only, with some absent. The top ten hold 3% to 4% of the sample, which has 450,000 to 500,000 clones, 80% to 90% seen once. Sequencing was performed on peripheral blood. The receptors derive from a human donor in a cohort sampled during active COVID-19.

This clone came up a few times. The chain is built from TRBV9 and TRBJ1-5, with 8 bases aligning to TRBD1. Germline CDR1 and CDR2: SGDLS and YYNGEE. The V segment lost 3 bases and the J segment 2 bases; nucleotides outside the gene matches: 4. This CDR3 spans 15 amino acids. The CDR3 DNA is TGTGCCAGCAGCGCCCGGGGACAGGGCAATCAGCCCCAGCATTTT. Translated: CASSARGQGNQPQHF.

The V and J genes are TRBV30 and TRBJ2-3; 9 nucleotides match TRBD2. This CDR3 contains 14 residues. After removal of 0 bases from V and 5 bases from J, the junction contained 3 bases not matched to a gene. Per the germline V gene, CDR1 is GTSNPN and CDR2 is SVGIG (reference sequence). CDR3 amino acids: CAWSVQAGGDTQYF. The CDR3 coding sequence is TGTGCCTGGAGTGTACAAGCGGGAGGAGATACGCAGTATTTT.

The gene calls are TRBV4-3 and TRBJ2-2; possible D gene TRBD2, 7 bases. The V and J ends lost 1 base and 10 bases respectively, with 19 bases between them. This CDR3 has 16 residues. CDR1 is LGHNA and CDR2 is YSLEER in the germline V gene. CDR3 coding DNA: TGCGCCAGCAGCCAAGCGAAATTAGGGGGGGATGTGGAGCTGTTTTTT. Translation gives CASSQAKLGGDVELFF.

The genes are TRBV9 and TRBJ1-4, with 7 nucleotides matching TRBD1. Looked up from germline, CDR1 is SGDLS and CDR2 is YYNGEE. This CDR3 is 14 amino acids long. V was pared by 1 base and J by 5 bases, with 2 bases of the junction left unmatched. This CDR3 is CASSVRGGNEKLFF. The DNA of the CDR3 is TGTGCCAGCAGCGTACGAGGGGGCAATGAAAAACTGTTTTTT.

The V and J genes are TRBV5-4 and TRBJ2-1; 9 bases fit TRBD2. With 4 bases clipped from V and 0 bases from J, the junction kept 8 bases outside the gene matches. Germline V lookup: CDR1 SGHNT, CDR2 YYREEE (reference sequence). The CDR3 contains 17 residues. In DNA, the CDR3 is TGTGCCAGCAGCCCACGGACTAGCGCGAGCTCCTACAATGAGCAGTTCTTC. Its protein product is CASSPRTSASSYNEQFF. The full variable domain, in which reference TRBV5-4 and TRBJ2-1 provide the parts outside the CDR3, is ETGVTQSPTHLIKTRGQQVTLRCSSQSGHNTVSWYQQALGQGPQFIFQYYREEENGRGNFPPRFSGLQFPNYSSELNVNALELDDSALYLCASSPRTSASSYNEQFFGPGTRLTVL.

The chain has TRBV30 and TRBJ1-1; TRBD1 might be the D (5 bases). The CDR3 covers 17 residues. CDR1 and CDR2 from the germline V gene are GTSNPN and SVGIG (reference sequence). The ends were cut back, 2 bases at V and 7 bases at J, with 26 bases in the middle. DNA of the CDR3: TGTGCCTGGAGTCTATATCAGAAAGGGGAAGCTCTGAATGAAGCTTTCTTT. This sequence encodes CAWSLYQKGEALNEAFF.

V and J are TRBV19 and TRBJ2-1; TRBD1 might be the D (6 bases). The CDR3 contains 15 residues. From germline, CDR1 is LNHDA and CDR2 SQIVND (reference sequence). V was clipped by 6 bases and J by 3 bases, with 15 bases between them. The CDR3 region has the DNA TGTGCCAGTAGGCCGTCGGCAGGGGTCTACAATGAGCAGTTCTTC. Its translation: CASRPSAGVYNEQFF. The whole variable domain, filled in from reference TRBV19 and TRBJ2-1, reads DGGITQSPKYLFRKEGQNVTLSCEQNLNHDAMYWYRQDPGQGLRLIYYSQIVNDFQKGDIAEGYSVSREKKESFPLTVTSAQKNPTAFYLCASRPSAGVYNEQFFGPGTRLTVL.

This sequence joins TRBV24-1 and TRBJ2-4, with 7 positions matching TRBD1. V shed 4 bases and J 3 bases; nucleotides not matched to a gene: 5. CDR1 is KGHDR, CDR2 SFDVKD, per germline. This CDR3 region has 15 residues. CDR3 nucleotide sequence: TGTGCCACCAGTGAGGCCGGGACAGACAAAAACATTCAGTACTTC. Translating gives CATSEAGTDKNIQYF.

The chain uses TRBV4-3 and TRBJ2-6, with a possible D match to TRBD2 (5 bases). The CDR3 extends over 17 amino acids. Deletions cut 0 bases from V and 4 bases from J, with 13 bases between. Germline V lookup: CDR1 LGHNA, CDR2 YSLEER. This chain's CDR3 is CASSQDRAGGGANVLTF. In DNA, the CDR3 is TGCGCCAGCAGCCAAGATCGGGCGGGCGGCGGGGCCAACGTCCTGACTTTC.

The chain links TRBV6-5 to TRBJ1-1; no firm D call. The germline V and J ends were trimmed by 7 bases and 1 base, with 13 bases remaining between them. The CDR3 consists of 14 residues. Germline values: CDR1 MNHEY, CDR2 SVGAGI. For the CDR3, the DNA is TGTGCCAGCACCGCGGGTATAGGGAACACTGAAGCTTTCTTT. It is translated as CASTAGIGNTEAFF.

The rearrangement links TRBV18 to TRBJ2-7; D is perhaps TRBD2 (6 bases). V was trimmed by 2 bases and J by 0 bases, leaving 11 bases between them. The CDR3 length is 15 residues. Germline-derived CDR1 and CDR2 are KGHSH and LQKENI. CDR3: CASSPGGKSSYEQYF. In DNA, the CDR3 is TGTGCCAGCTCACCAGGGGGGAAGAGCTCCTACGAGCAGTACTTC.

This chain connects TRBV4-2 to TRBJ2-7; 7 bases match TRBD2. Germline lookup yields CDR1 LGHNA and CDR2 YNFKEQ. The CDR3 length is 15 residues. J was trimmed by 0 bases and V by 0 bases; bases with no gene match: 2. Written as DNA, the CDR3 is TGTGCCAGCAGCCAAGAAGCGGGACTCTCCTACGAGCAGTACTTC. Translating it yields CASSQEAGLSYEQYF.

The sample holds a few counts of this clone. The rearrangement uses TRBV6-1 and TRBJ2-7; TRBD2 agrees at 7 bases. With V trimmed by 4 bases and J by 3 bases, 12 bases remained unmatched. CDR3 length: 16 amino acids. The germline V gene has CDR1 MNHNS and CDR2 SASEGT. CDR3 sequence reads: CASSAPSLAVSYEQYF. The CDR3 coding sequence is TGTGCCAGCAGTGCGCCGTCGCTAGCGGTTAGCTACGAGCAGTACTTC.

V is TRBV7-9 and J is TRBJ1-5; 8 nucleotides align to TRBD1. V was pared by 5 bases and J by 5 bases, with 5 bases of the junction left unmatched. Germline loops: CDR1 SEHNR, CDR2 FQNEAQ (reference sequence). This CDR3 spans 14 amino acids. In DNA form, the CDR3 reads TGTGCCAGCAGCCCCGGGACAGGTCATCAGCCCCAGCATTTT. Translated: CASSPGTGHQPQHF.

The chain uses TRBV9 and TRBJ2-7; 7 nucleotides line up with TRBD2. Trimming removed 3 bases from V and 6 bases from J; junction bases left unmatched: 12. The CDR3 is 15 amino acids. Germline CDR1 and CDR2: SGDLS and YYNGEE. This CDR3 reads CASSALGAGVSEQYF. The CDR3 bases are TGTGCCAGCAGCGCCCTCGGGGCGGGAGTGTCCGAGCAGTACTTC.